This is a list of T cell receptor beta chains from one sample in a study of T cells after yellow fever vaccination. MiXCR, run by TCRdb on the 5' RACE reads, gives a single entry per CDR3 protein. The sample holds under 550,000 distinct CDR3 sequences, around a fifth seen once. This material consisted of PBMCs, taken approximately 20 days after the first yellow fever vaccination. The receptors come from a man in his late teens or twenties who received the YFV17D yellow fever vaccine. Each CDR3 is given with its conserved first and last residue. Each record gives: clone size, J gene, V gene, D gene, CDR3 protein, CDR3 DNA. D genes are given only for firm matches. Expanded clones get a size class; other rows say once, few or many, or leave the size out.

>few|TRBJ1-2|TRBV24-1|.
CATSDSNSYGYTF
TGTGCCACCAGTGATTCTAACTCCTATGGCTACACCTTC
>many|TRBJ2-3|TRBV7-8|.
CASSLRHYQSDTQYF
TGTGCCAGCAGCTTGCGGCACTACCAATCAGATACGCAGTATTTT
>.|TRBJ2-2|TRBV28|.
CASVRPDTGELFF
TGTGCCAGCGTGCGCCCAGACACCGGGGAGCTGTTTTTT
>.|TRBJ2-2|TRBV7-6|.
CASSLGPDRFLTGELFF
TGTGCCAGCAGCTTGGGGCCCGACAGGTTTCTCACCGGGGAGCTGTTTTTT
>few|TRBJ2-5|TRBV15|TRBD2
CATGGTSGAQETQYF
TGTGCCACGGGGGGGACTAGCGGGGCCCAAGAGACCCAGTACTTC
>few|TRBJ2-3|TRBV27|TRBD2
CASSWGSSGGTDTQYF
TGTGCCAGCAGTTGGGGTTCGAGCGGGGGCACAGATACGCAGTATTTT
>.|TRBJ2-3|TRBV5-4|.
CASSLQGTILDTQYF
TGTGCCAGCAGCTTGCAGGGGACAATCCTGGATACGCAGTATTTT
>.|TRBJ2-3|TRBV3-1|TRBD2
CASSQLSGGNVNTQYF
TGTGCCAGCAGCCAACTAAGCGGGGGGAATGTCAATACGCAGTATTTT
>.|TRBJ1-2|TRBV28|.
CASSTGLGYGYTF
TGTGCCAGCAGTACCGGACTAGGCTATGGCTACACCTTC
>few|TRBJ1-1|TRBV5-1|.
CASRYGGSGTEAFF
TGCGCCAGCAGATATGGGGGCTCCGGCACTGAAGCTTTCTTT
>.|TRBJ2-7|TRBV21-1|.
CASSRGRVPVTYEQYF
TGTGCCAGCAGCAGAGGAAGGGTCCCTGTAACCTACGAGCAGTACTTC
>few|TRBJ1-1|TRBV2|.
CASTKQGGPNTEAFF
TGTGCCAGCACGAAACAGGGTGGCCCGAACACTGAAGCTTTCTTT